Below are 5 T cell receptor beta chains sequenced from a single sample in a study of T cells in Graves' hyperthyroidism and ophthalmopathy. Authors of the study amplified TCR beta CDR3 regions from RNA transcripts. In the first-round RT-PCR of the TCR CDR3, the HTBI primer set was used. TCRdb used MiXCR to reprocess the multiplex PCR reads, holding one entry per CDR3 protein. The sample records around 420,000 distinct CDR3 sequences, roughly 15% being singletons. The sequencing input was blood. The receptors were gathered from a woman aged 18-35 years with Graves' hyperthyroidism.

This clonotype has at least ten counts. The chain is built from TRBV5-6 and TRBJ1-1; tentative D call: TRBD1 (5 bases). There are 14 residues in the CDR3. V was clipped by 1 base and J by 5 bases, with 12 bases between them. The germline V gene has CDR1 SGHDT and CDR2 YYEEEE. The CDR3 is CASSLYQGWTEAFF. The CDR3 DNA reads as TGTGCCAGCAGCTTGTATCAGGGTTGGACTGAAGCTTTCTTT.

This clonotype appeared many times. This chain connects TRBV6-1 to TRBJ1-2, with 8 bases that match TRBD1. The CDR3 loop spans 14 amino acids. From germline, CDR1 is MNHNS and CDR2 SASEGT. V lost 6 bases to trimming and J lost 3 bases; unmatched junction nucleotides: 6. CDR3 loop: CASSSMTGDYGYTF. The CDR3 coding sequence is TGTGCCAGCAGCAGCATGACAGGGGACTATGGCTACACCTTC.

This clonotype was seen a few times. This sequence joins TRBV28 and TRBJ1-6, with a weak D call TRBD1 (5 bases). V was pared by 6 bases and J by 9 bases, with 15 bases between. The V gene's germline CDR1 is MDHEN and CDR2 SYDVKM. The CDR3 extends over 14 amino acids. DNA of the CDR3: TGTGCCAGCAGGGGAACGGGACTACGTTCACCCCTCCACTTT. This sequence encodes CASRGTGLRSPLHF.

This clonotype was detected ten times or more. The chain recombines TRBV20-1 with TRBJ2-3, with D uncertain. This CDR3 contains 14 residues. Per germline, CDR1 DFQATT and CDR2 SNEGSKA (reference sequence). V was trimmed by 3 bases and J by 2 bases, leaving 12 bases between them. Here the CDR3 reads CSASGQIFTDTQYF. For the CDR3, the DNA is TGCAGTGCTAGTGGGCAGATTTTCACAGATACGCAGTATTTT.

This chain connects TRBV15 to TRBJ1-1, with D unclear. Between the trimmed V and J ends, which lost 1 base and 7 bases, there was a span of 13 bases. The CDR3 has 14 residues. In germline, CDR1 is LNHNV, CDR2 YYDKDF (reference sequence). CDR3 coding DNA: TGTGCCACCAGCAGAGTTCGTGGGCGCGGTGAAGCTTTCTTT. Its protein is CATSRVRGRGEAFF.